These T cell receptor beta chains were read from a single sample in a study of neurological immune-mediated disorders. TCRdb processed the 5' RACE reads anew with MiXCR; each CDR3 protein has one entry. The table includes under 75,000 distinct CDR3 sequences, around 5% detected once. Sequencing input: PBMCs. The receptor source for this set is a human donor with multiple sclerosis. The donor label of this sample is uncertain. Each CDR3 is given with its conserved first and last residue. The D gene is left open where the match is weak. Clone size is not always given. Where it is, it says once, few, many or a class for expanded clones.

TRBV12-3/TRBV12-4,many,NA,TRBJ2-7,CASSLAVWGEQYF,TGTGCCAGCAGTTTAGCGGTGTGGGGCGAGCAGTACTTC
TRBV4-1,many,NA,TRBJ1-1,CASSQGFRAMNTEAFF,TGCGCCAGCAGCCAAGGGTTCAGGGCTATGAACACTGAAGCTTTCTTT
TRBV5-1,many,NA,TRBJ1-2,CASSARTVNYGYTF,TGCGCCAGCAGCGCCCGGACTGTTAACTATGGCTACACCTTC
TRBV20-1,many,NA,TRBJ1-2,CSARREGWYGYTF,TGCAGTGCTAGAAGGGAGGGGTGGTATGGCTACACCTTC
TRBV5-1,many,NA,TRBJ2-5,CASTYTSSLGETQYF,TGCGCCAGCACCTACACTAGCTCCCTGGGGGAGACCCAGTACTTC
TRBV5-5,many,TRBD2,TRBJ2-1,CASSLRGGYNEQFF,TGTGCCAGCAGCTTGCGGGGGGGGTACAATGAGCAGTTCTTC
TRBV20-1,many,NA,TRBJ1-1,CSARSGKYHRPKGVNTEAFF,TGCAGTGCTAGATCCGGTAAATATCACAGGCCCAAAGGGGTGAACACTGAAGCTTTCTTT
TRBV5-5,many,NA,TRBJ1-6,CASSPKGSYNSPLHF,TGTGCCAGCAGCCCGAAAGGGTCCTATAATTCACCCCTCCACTTT
TRBV5-1,many,TRBD1,TRBJ1-1,CASSSQTGGTEAFF,TGCGCCAGCAGCTCCCAGACAGGGGGCACTGAAGCTTTCTTT
TRBV6-2/TRBV6-3,many,NA,TRBJ2-3,CASALATTDTQYF,TGTGCCAGCGCCTTAGCGACCACAGATACGCAGTATTTT
TRBV6-2/TRBV6-3,NA,NA,TRBJ2-1,CASGPRGSSYNEQFF,TGTGCCAGCGGTCCGCGGGGAAGCTCCTACAATGAGCAGTTCTTC
TRBV27,many,NA,TRBJ1-6,CASSYQSYNSPLHF,TGTGCCAGCAGTTATCAGTCATATAATTCACCCCTCCACTTT
TRBV20-1,many,NA,TRBJ2-3,CSARDLRVADTDTQYF,TGCAGTGCTAGAGATCTACGTGTGGCAGACACAGATACGCAGTATTTT
TRBV6-5,many,NA,TRBJ2-7,CASFLGPAYEQYF,TGTGCCAGCTTTTTGGGACCCGCCTACGAGCAGTACTTC
TRBV6-6,many,NA,TRBJ2-6,CASNIPGANVLTF,TGTGCCAGCAACATCCCAGGGGCCAACGTCCTGACTTTC
TRBV6-1,many,TRBD1,TRBJ2-7,CAVRTGTASYEQYF,TGTGCCGTACGGACCGGGACAGCTTCCTACGAGCAGTACTTC
TRBV11-3,many,NA,TRBJ2-1,CASSRSYNEQFF,TGTGCCAGCAGCCGCTCCTACAATGAGCAGTTCTTC
TRBV20-1,many,TRBD1,TRBJ2-1,CSARDLGQDLF,TGCAGTGCTAGAGATTTGGGACAGGACCTCTTC
TRBV28,many,TRBD1,TRBJ1-1,CASSPRDRGMAFF,TGTGCCAGCAGTCCCAGGGACAGGGGTATGGCTTTCTTT
TRBV7-9,many,NA,TRBJ2-1,CASSLEQYNEQFF,TGTGCCAGCAGCTTAGAACAGTACAATGAGCAGTTCTTC
TRBV6-6,many,TRBD1,TRBJ2-7,CASSYSPDRNSYEQYF,TGTGCCAGCAGTTACAGTCCGGACAGGAACTCCTACGAGCAGTACTTC
TRBV5-5,medium-sized,TRBD1,TRBJ1-4,CASSLEGGGGEKLFF,TGTGCCAGCAGCTTGGAAGGGGGCGGAGGTGAAAAACTGTTTTTT
TRBV10-2,many,TRBD1,TRBJ2-7,CASSGTGGREQYF,TGCGCCAGCTCAGGGACAGGGGGTCGGGAGCAGTACTTC
TRBV5-1,many,NA,TRBJ2-7,CASSEWGSSSYEQYF,TGCGCCAGCAGCGAGTGGGGGTCGAGCTCCTACGAGCAGTACTTC
TRBV7-2,many,TRBD1,TRBJ1-5,CASSSPDRGLLNQPQHF,TGTGCCAGCAGCTCTCCCGACAGGGGCTTACTCAATCAGCCCCAGCATTTT
TRBV20-1,many,NA,TRBJ1-6,CSARDEELASPLHF,TGCAGTGCTAGAGATGAGGAATTGGCTTCACCCCTCCACTTT
TRBV7-9,many,NA,TRBJ2-1,CASSLGAGNEQFF,TGTGCCAGCAGCTTAGGGGCCGGGAATGAGCAGTTCTTC
TRBV3-1,many,NA,TRBJ1-1,CASSQVSEEAFF,TGTGCCAGCAGCCAAGTCTCAGAAGAAGCTTTCTTT
TRBV15,many,NA,TRBJ1-6,CATSRDSRGGTYNSPLHF,TGTGCCACCAGCAGAGATTCTCGGGGGGGAACCTATAATTCACCCCTCCACTTT
TRBV3-1,NA,TRBD2,TRBJ2-4,CASSLRRTSGLNIQYF,TGTGCCAGCAGCCTACGCCGGACTAGCGGATTGAACATTCAGTACTTC
TRBV14,many,TRBD1,TRBJ1-2,CASSLNGQGSWGYTF,TGTGCCAGCAGCCTTAACGGACAGGGGAGTTGGGGCTACACCTTC
TRBV10-2,NA,NA,TRBJ2-5,CASTRTDSQETQYF,TGCGCCAGCACCCGAACAGATTCCCAAGAGACCCAGTACTTC
TRBV20-1,many,TRBD1,TRBJ2-1,CSAIHRERGPYNEQFF,TGCAGTGCTATTCACAGGGAAAGGGGGCCCTACAATGAGCAGTTCTTC
TRBV6-5,many,NA,TRBJ2-1,CASSYSGLSGPSHNEQFF,TGTGCCAGCAGTTACTCAGGGCTGTCCGGGCCCAGCCATAATGAGCAGTTCTTC
TRBV6-5,many,NA,TRBJ1-1,CASRAVPNTEAFF,TGTGCCAGTCGAGCCGTACCGAACACTGAAGCTTTCTTT
TRBV20-1,many,NA,TRBJ2-1,CSARVRGPYNEQFF,TGCAGTGCTAGAGTCCGGGGGCCCTACAATGAGCAGTTCTTC
TRBV7-2,many,NA,TRBJ2-1,CASNEQGTRNEQFF,TGTGCCAGCAACGAACAGGGAACTCGTAATGAGCAGTTCTTC
TRBV7-9,once,NA,TRBJ2-7,CASSLFNEQYF,TGTGCCAGCAGCCTCTTCAACGAGCAGTACTTC
TRBV6-6,many,TRBD1,TRBJ2-1,CAIARQGTSYNEQFF,TGTGCCATCGCCCGACAGGGGACCTCCTACAATGAGCAGTTCTTC
TRBV20-1,many,NA,TRBJ1-1,CSARSAAGAFF,TGCAGTGCTAGGTCGGCCGCCGGGGCTTTCTTT
TRBV21-1,many,NA,TRBJ1-5,CASPTEIDQPQHF,TGTGCCAGCCCGACAGAAATTGATCAGCCCCAGCATTTT